This T cell receptor (beta chain) is drawn from a study of blood T cell repertoires in COVID-19. Study at large: Samples taken during acute and convalescent COVID-19 were collected in the United States, Italy and Spain.

The data were produced by immunoSEQ multiplex PCR, yet TCRdb's version contains in-frame clones alone and is incomplete. The sample consists of 100,000 to 150,000 clones, approximately 80% of them appearing once. CDR1 LGHNA and CDR2 YNFKEQ come from the germline V gene. The CDR3 totals 15 residues. V lost 2 bases, J lost 9 bases, and 4 bases stayed unmatched. This chain joins TRBV4-2 and TRBJ2-1; 13 positions agree with TRBD2. The sequence derives from a man between 65 and 79 years old with acute or convalescent COVID-19. Sequencing was performed on peripheral blood. Here the CDR3 DNA reads TGTGCCAGCAGCCAACGACTAGCGGGGGGCGGTGAGCAGTTCTTC. This sequence encodes CASSQRLAGGGEQFF.